Below, 6 T cell receptor beta chains from the same sample are listed, as sequenced in a study of CD8 T cells in ankylosing spondylitis. These receptors have no known antigen. TCRdb passed the 5' RACE reads through MiXCR, listing each CDR3 protein once. The sample consists of about 450,000 distinct CDR3 sequences, 26% of them appearing once. Overall study results and limits: A TCR beta motif of about eight highly homologous variants seemed to mark ankylosing spondylitis blood.

Sequencing input: blood, either unsorted or a sorted T cell fraction (not recorded which). The receptors shown here come from a male donor with ankylosing spondylitis.

This clonotype showed up many times. This chain connects TRBV12-3 or TRBV12-4 to TRBJ1-2; D unclear. The CDR3 spans 14 residues. Trimming removed 4 bases at V and 5 bases at J, with 14 bases between. The CDR3 nucleotides are TGTGCCAGCAGTTGGGCCGGAGGTATATATGGCTACACCTTC. It is translated as CASSWAGGIYGYTF.

The V call is TRBV7-2, the J call TRBJ1-6; a weak D match, TRBD1 (5 bases). With 5 bases removed from V and 9 bases from J, the gap between germline ends came to 11 bases. This CDR3 has 13 residues. CDR1 SGHTA and CDR2 FQGNSA come from the germline V gene. CDR3 residues: CASSQGSGSPLHF. The CDR3 bases are TGTGCCAGCAGCCAGGGCTCTGGTTCACCCCTCCACTTT. Complete variable domain (other parts from reference TRBV7-2 and TRBJ1-6): GAGVSQSPSNKVTEKGKDVELRCDPISGHTALYWYRQSLGQGLEFLIYFQGNSAPDKSGLPSDRFSAERTGGSVSTLTIQRTQQEDSAVYLCASSQGSGSPLHFGNGTRLTVT.

The chain links TRBV20-1 to TRBJ2-7; possible D gene TRBD1, 5 bases. Germline V gene data show CDR1 as DFQATT and CDR2 as SNEGSKA (reference sequence). V shed 0 bases and J shed 6 bases, with 12 bases lying between them. The CDR3 is 13 amino acids. CDR3 residues: CSARDSGLGEQYV. As DNA, the CDR3 is TGCAGTGCTAGAGACTCAGGGTTGGGCGAGCAGTACGTC.

The chain links TRBV20-1 to TRBJ2-5, with D tentatively TRBD2 (5 bases). The CDR3 is 14 amino acids. The germline CDR1 and CDR2 sequences are DFQATT and SNEGSKA (reference sequence). The V gene lost 6 bases and the J gene lost 5 bases, with 19 bases spanning the gap. The CDR3 loop reads CSADRVGVSETQYF. The CDR3 DNA sequence: TGCAGTGCCGATAGGGTGGGAGTTTCGGAGACCCAGTACTTC.

The gene calls are TRBV20-1 and TRBJ2-2, with D perhaps matching TRBD2 (5 bases). Germline assignment: CDR1 DFQATT and CDR2 SNEGSKA (reference sequence). The CDR3 runs 13 residues. V lost 6 bases and J lost 5, with 13 bases in between. The chain's CDR3 is CSASSGFTGELFF. DNA for the CDR3: TGCAGTGCCTCCAGCGGCTTTACCGGGGAGCTGTTTTTT.

This chain connects TRBV29-1 to TRBJ1-1; 9 bases are shared with TRBD1. Germline trimming cut 8 bases from V and 3 bases from J; bases unmatched to any gene: 7. CDR3 length: 13 amino acids. Looked up from germline, CDR1 is SQVTM and CDR2 is ANQGSEA. CDR3 residues: CSLRDRGDTEAFF. CDR3 DNA sequence: TGCAGCCTCCGAGACAGGGGGGACACTGAAGCTTTCTTT.